Each of the 25 T cell receptor beta chains below was sequenced from the same sample in a study of cytotoxic CD8 clonotypes in ibrutinib-treated CLL. Sequencing was performed with immunoSEQ multiplex PCR; in TCRdb, only in-frame clones are kept and a portion is missing. This table holds some 20,000 clones, roughly four fifths found once. Here the sequenced sample was PBMCs, taken before ibrutinib treatment. The receptors derive from a human donor with chronic lymphocytic leukemia.

This chain connects TRBV30 to TRBJ2-7, with 7 nucleotides matching TRBD2. The V gene end was trimmed by 1 base and the J gene end by 2 bases; junction bases not matched to a gene: 11. CDR1 and CDR2 (germline): GTSNPN, SVGIG (reference sequence). The CDR3 is made up of 16 amino acids. CDR3 in amino acids: CAWSAPGLPKTYEQYF. Written as DNA, the CDR3 is TGTGCCTGGAGTGCACCGGGACTACCGAAGACCTACGAGCAGTACTTC.

The gene calls are TRBV10-3 and TRBJ1-5; perhaps TRBD1 as D (6 bases). This CDR3 comprises 14 residues. V was cut by 4 bases and J by 1 base, with 8 bases left in between. Germline CDR1 reads ENHRY; CDR2 reads SYGVKD. The CDR3 loop reads CAISGQESNQPQHF. The CDR3 nucleotides are TGTGCCATCAGTGGACAGGAAAGCAATCAGCCCCAGCATTTT.

The V and J genes are TRBV5-1 and TRBJ2-3; D gene unclear. CDR1 SGHRS and CDR2 YFSETQ come from the germline V gene. V lost 0 bases and J lost 2, with 7 bases in between. This CDR3 has 14 amino acids. The CDR3 loop is CASSLGGTTDTQYF. For the CDR3, the DNA is TGCGCCAGCAGCTTGGGAGGAACCACAGATACGCAGTATTTT.

The V gene is TRBV9, the J gene TRBJ2-3; no clear D gene. This CDR3 has 12 amino acids. The V gene's germline CDR1 is SGDLS and CDR2 YYNGEE. The V end lost 4 bases, the J end lost 6 bases, and 9 bases lay between the germline ends. This CDR3 is CASSPDPDTQYF. CDR3 coding DNA: TGTGCCAGCAGCCCAGACCCGGATACGCAGTATTTT.

This clone was seen only a few times. This chain uses TRBV4-1 with TRBJ1-5; unclear D gene. Between the trimmed V and J ends, which lost 1 base and 0 bases, there was a span of 10 bases. Germline loops: CDR1 MGHRA, CDR2 YSYEKL. This CDR3 contains 16 residues. CDR3 residues: CASSQGGENSNQPQHF. The CDR3 nucleotides are TGCGCCAGCAGCCAAGGTGGGGAAAATAGCAATCAGCCCCAGCATTTT.

The chain uses TRBV28 and TRBJ2-7, with 9 bases identical to TRBD2. The CDR3 totals 15 residues. Germline V gene lookup returns CDR1 MDHEN and CDR2 SYDVKM. V trimming: 2 bases; J trimming: 1 base; junction bases outside the gene matches: 3. CDR3 residues: CASSLAAGGSYEQYF. The CDR3 coding sequence is TGTGCCAGCAGTTTAGCGGCGGGGGGGTCCTACGAGCAGTACTTC.

The chain recombines TRBV19 with TRBJ1-1, with D perhaps TRBD1 (6 bases). Per germline, CDR1 LNHDA and CDR2 SQIVND (reference sequence). V gave up 1 base and J gave up 5 bases, with 17 bases separating them. The CDR3 length is 16 residues. CDR3 sequence reads: CASSIAPTGRRTEAFF. In DNA form, the CDR3 reads TGTGCCAGTAGTATAGCACCGACAGGCAGAAGGACTGAAGCTTTCTTT.

This chain links TRBV2 with TRBJ2-3, with D perhaps being TRBD1 or TRBD2 (5 bases each). The CDR3 has 14 amino acids. The germline V gene encodes CDR1 SNHLY and CDR2 FYNNEI. Trimming took off 4 bases at V and 2 bases at J, with 10 bases between the two ends. The CDR3 DNA reads as TGTGCCAGCAGTGTTCTGGGGACCACAGATACGCAGTATTTT. It translates to CASSVLGTTDTQYF. Drawing the rest from reference TRBV2 and TRBJ2-3, the complete variable domain is EPEVTQTPSHQVTQMGQEVILRCVPISNHLYFYWYRQILGQKVEFLVSFYNNEISEKSEIFDDQFSVERPDGSNFTLKIRSTKLEDSAMYFCASSVLGTTDTQYFGPGTRLTVL.

The chain recombines TRBV5-1 with TRBJ2-5; D is ambiguous. V dropped 5 bases and J dropped 4 bases, with 9 bases sitting between them. The CDR3 length is 12 residues. Germline V gene sequence: CDR1 SGHRS, CDR2 YFSETQ. CDR3 residues: CASSYPGETQYF. The CDR3 bases are TGCGCCAGCAGTTATCCGGGAGAGACCCAGTACTTC.

The V and J genes are TRBV7-2 and TRBJ2-4; TRBD1 is a possible D gene (8 bases). Germline CDR1 SGHTA, CDR2 FQGNSA. This CDR3 is 16 amino acids long. Trimming took 4 bases from V and 5 from J, leaving 18 bases between them. As DNA, the CDR3 is TGTGCCAGCAGCTCCACAGGGGGAGGGGGCCAAAACATTCAGTACTTC. Amino acids: CASSSTGGGGQNIQYF.

This clone has a handful of counts. The V and J genes are TRBV30 and TRBJ1-2; D may be TRBD1 (5 bases). V lost 5 bases and J 8 bases, leaving 21 bases between the germline ends. The germline gives CDR1 GTSNPN, CDR2 SVGIG (reference sequence). The CDR3 is 14 amino acids. In DNA form, the CDR3 reads TGTGCCTGGGGTCCGAGGGGAGGCTCAAAGGGCTACACCTTC. Amino acid sequence: CAWGPRGGSKGYTF.

In DNA form, the CDR3 reads TGCAGCGTTGACAGGGAAATCGATGAAGCTTTCTTT. Translation: CSVDREIDEAFF. V and J are TRBV29-1 and TRBJ1-1; TRBD1 might be the D (5 bases). Trimming took off 3 bases at V and 7 bases at J, with 12 bases between the two ends. CDR3 length: 12 amino acids. CDR1 SQVTM and CDR2 ANQGSEA come from the germline V gene.

V gene TRBV19 combines with J gene TRBJ2-7; 11 nucleotides align to TRBD2. CDR3 length equals 15 residues. The V gene end was trimmed by 2 bases and the J gene end by 5 bases; junction bases not matched to a gene: 5. The germline V gene has CDR1 LNHDA and CDR2 SQIVND (reference sequence). This CDR3 reads CASSILAGGFDEQYF. The CDR3 DNA is TGTGCCAGTAGTATACTAGCGGGAGGTTTCGACGAGCAGTACTTC.

V is TRBV28 and J is TRBJ1-3; D is undetermined. V gave up 3 bases and J gave up 5 bases, with 20 bases separating them. The germline CDR1 and CDR2 sequences are MDHEN and SYDVKM. There are 17 residues in the CDR3. CDR3 nucleotide sequence: TGTGCCAGCAGTTTCGGGCGGTCCAGGAGGACCCGAAACACCATATATTTT. It encodes CASSFGRSRRTRNTIYF.

The rearrangement uses TRBV5-1 and TRBJ2-2, with a tentative D call TRBD2 (6 bases). Germline V lookup: CDR1 SGHRS, CDR2 YFSETQ. The CDR3 length is 15 residues. V gave up 4 bases and J gave up 4 bases, with 14 bases separating them. CDR3 protein: CASSRRLGGTGELFF. The CDR3, as DNA: TGCGCCAGCAGCCGGAGACTAGGTGGCACCGGGGAGCTGTTTTTT.

This clone showed up just once. The chain combines TRBV6-5 with TRBJ1-2, with 8 positions matching TRBD1. CDR1 is MNHEY and CDR2 is SVGAGI in the germline V gene. Losses at the gene ends were 10 bases for V and 8 bases for J; bases not matched to a gene: 12. The CDR3 is 13 residues long. CDR3 region: CAIAGGRDRGYTF. For the CDR3, the DNA is TGTGCCATCGCAGGGGGCAGGGATCGCGGCTACACCTTC.

V usage is TRBV5-1 and J usage is TRBJ1-5; TRBD1 matches at 9 bases. Trimming cost V 4 bases and J 0 bases; bases outside gene matches: 2. Germline V gene sequence: CDR1 SGHRS, CDR2 YFSETQ. The CDR3 is made up of 15 amino acids. This CDR3 is CASSPDRGSNQPQHF. The CDR3 nucleotides read TGCGCCAGCAGCCCGGACAGGGGTAGCAATCAGCCCCAGCATTTT. The full variable domain, in which reference TRBV5-1 and TRBJ1-5 provide the parts outside the CDR3, is KAGVTQTPRYLIKTRGQQVTLSCSPISGHRSVSWYQQTPGQGLQFLFEYFSETQRNKGNFPGRFSGRQFSNSRSEMNVSTLELGDSALYLCASSPDRGSNQPQHFGDGTRLSIL.

The chain has TRBV28 and TRBJ2-7; the D gene is possibly TRBD2 (6 bases). Germline V gene lookup returns CDR1 MDHEN and CDR2 SYDVKM. This CDR3 has 14 residues. V lost 2 bases and J lost 5, with 13 bases in between. The CDR3 coding sequence is TGTGCCAGCAGTTTACCCCGGGAGAGGAACGAGCAGTACTTC. Its protein is CASSLPRERNEQYF.

The rearrangement joins TRBV28 to TRBJ1-1, with TRBD1 identical over 9 bases. Trimming removed 11 bases from V and 0 bases from J; junction bases left unmatched: 13. Germline assignment: CDR1 MDHEN and CDR2 SYDVKM. CDR3 length equals 16 residues. CDR3 in amino acids: CAGKGLRQGVNTEAFF. The CDR3 DNA reads as TGTGCCGGAAAGGGTCTGAGACAGGGGGTGAACACTGAAGCTTTCTTT.

The V gene is TRBV6-1, the J gene TRBJ1-5, with D possibly being TRBD1 (5 bases). Per germline, CDR1 MNHNS and CDR2 SASEGT. V was trimmed by 4 bases and J by 1 base, leaving 14 bases between them. The CDR3 sequence is 16 residues long. DNA of the CDR3: TGTGCCAGCAGTGGGAGCATAGGGGTAAGCAATCAGCCCCAGCATTTT. Protein: CASSGSIGVSNQPQHF.

This CDR3 reads CASRQGQGGYGYTF. Written as DNA, the CDR3 is TGTGCCAGCAGGCAGGGACAGGGGGGGTATGGCTACACCTTC. The chain recombines TRBV28 with TRBJ1-2; 11 bases line up with TRBD1. There are 14 residues in the CDR3. The V gene end was trimmed by 6 bases and the J gene end by 5 bases; junction bases not matched to a gene: 5. Germline V gene data show CDR1 as MDHEN and CDR2 as SYDVKM.

In its sample, this clone was seen a few times. The rearrangement joins TRBV5-1 to TRBJ1-6; TRBD1 aligns across 11 bases. Germline CDR1 reads SGHRS; CDR2 reads YFSETQ. This CDR3 spans 16 amino acids. J lost 8 bases, V lost 2 bases, and 6 bases had no gene match. DNA for the CDR3: TGCGCCAGCAGCTTACCGGGACAGGGGGGTTATTCACCCCTCCACTTT. Amino acid sequence: CASSLPGQGGYSPLHF.

This clone was picked up a small number of times. The chain has TRBV5-1 and TRBJ2-3, with D maybe TRBD2 (6 bases). Per the germline V gene, CDR1 is SGHRS and CDR2 is YFSETQ. The V gene lost 4 bases and the J gene lost 6 bases, with 15 bases spanning the gap. The CDR3 length is 14 residues. CDR3 in amino acids: CASSPSDGRDTQYF. CDR3 sequence (DNA): TGCGCCAGCAGCCCGTCCGATGGGAGGGATACGCAGTATTTT.

The chain uses TRBV5-4 and TRBJ2-2; TRBD1 matches at 7 bases. Losses at the gene ends were 6 bases for V and 6 bases for J; bases not matched to a gene: 5. The CDR3 totals 13 residues. The germline V gene has CDR1 SGHNT and CDR2 YYREEE (reference sequence). This CDR3 is CASNRQGAGELFF. CDR3 nucleotide sequence: TGTGCCAGCAACAGACAGGGTGCCGGGGAGCTGTTTTTT.

This clone appeared a single time. V and J are TRBV6-6 and TRBJ2-7; 10 nucleotides line up with TRBD2. This CDR3 region has 15 residues. Germline V gene lookup returns CDR1 MNHNY and CDR2 SVGAGI (reference sequence). Trimming removed 6 bases from V and 4 bases from J; junction bases left unmatched: 9. Written as DNA, the CDR3 is TGTGCCAGCAGAAAGAGCGGGGGGGCCGGGTACGAGCAGTACTTC. As protein: CASRKSGGAGYEQYF.